This T cell receptor beta chain derives from a study of T cells in Graves' hyperthyroidism and ophthalmopathy. Amplification of TCR beta CDR3 regions was performed using RNA transcripts as template. First-round RT-PCR targeting the TCR CDR3 was performed with the HTBI primer set. Each CDR3 protein is one row after TCRdb ran MiXCR on the multiplex PCR reads. Altogether some 440,000 distinct CDR3 sequences are present, 15% to 19% being singletons, with the ten largest covering 7.7%. In this sample, this clonotype turned up many times. Its antigen is unknown. CDR3 length equals 13 residues. Trimming shortened V by 7 bases and J by 10 bases, and 17 bases separated the two germline ends. Germline loops: CDR1 SNHLY, CDR2 FYNNEI. Study-level points and caveats: Most thyroid clonotypes expanded above 0.001 were also detected in blood.

The sequenced material came from blood. This rearrangement joins TRBV2 to TRBJ2-1; TRBD1 is a possible D gene (5 bases). The receptor's source is a woman under 30 with Graves' hyperthyroidism. CDR3 region: CASKWGQGGEQFF. CDR3 nucleotide sequence: TGTGCCAGCAAGTGGGGCCAGGGTGGGGAGCAGTTCTTC.